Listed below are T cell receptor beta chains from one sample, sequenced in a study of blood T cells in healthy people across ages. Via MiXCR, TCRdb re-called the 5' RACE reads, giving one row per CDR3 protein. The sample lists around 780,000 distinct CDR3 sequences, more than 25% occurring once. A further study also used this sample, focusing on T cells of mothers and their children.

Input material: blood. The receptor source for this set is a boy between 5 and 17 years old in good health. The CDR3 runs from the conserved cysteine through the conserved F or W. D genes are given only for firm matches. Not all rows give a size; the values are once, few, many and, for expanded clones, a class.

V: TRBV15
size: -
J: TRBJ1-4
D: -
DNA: TGTGCCACCAGCAGAGATCTCCGGGCAACTAATGAAAAACTGTTTTTT
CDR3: CATSRDLRATNEKLFF

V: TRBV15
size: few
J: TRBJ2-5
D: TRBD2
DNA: TGTGCCACCAGCGGAGGCGGGGGGACCATCCAAGAGACCCAGTACTTC
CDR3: CATSGGGGTIQETQYF

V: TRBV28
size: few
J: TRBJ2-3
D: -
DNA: TGTGCCAGCAGATTGACTCTAACGGCAGATACGCAGTATTTT
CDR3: CASRLTLTADTQYF

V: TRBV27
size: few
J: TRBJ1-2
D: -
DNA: TGTGCCAGCAGTTTAGGGTCGACGCCCACTAACTATGGCTACACCTTC
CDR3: CASSLGSTPTNYGYTF

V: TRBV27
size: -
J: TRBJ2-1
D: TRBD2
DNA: TGTGCCAGCCAATTGGGGGGGAGCTCCAGTGAGCAGTTCTTC
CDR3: CASQLGGSSSEQFF

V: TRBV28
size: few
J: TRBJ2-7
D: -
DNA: TGTGCCAGCACCCCAGTCGGCAGGGCTCCCTACGAGCAGTACTTC
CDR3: CASTPVGRAPYEQYF

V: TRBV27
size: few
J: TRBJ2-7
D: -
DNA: TGTGCCAGCAGTTCCTCTGGGGCGGGCGGTAACGAGCAGTACTTC
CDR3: CASSSSGAGGNEQYF

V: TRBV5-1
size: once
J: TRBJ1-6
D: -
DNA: TGCGCCAGCAGCCAGGGACAAGCGGGATCACCCCTCCACTTT
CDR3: CASSQGQAGSPLHF

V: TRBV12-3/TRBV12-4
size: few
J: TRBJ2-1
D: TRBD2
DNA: TGTGCCAGCAGCTTCCTCTTAGCGGGGGCAGGCGATGAGCAGTTCTTC
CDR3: CASSFLLAGAGDEQFF

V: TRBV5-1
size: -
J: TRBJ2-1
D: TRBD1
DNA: TGCGCCAGCAGCTTGTCCGACAGGGTTGAGCAGTTCTTC
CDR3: CASSLSDRVEQFF

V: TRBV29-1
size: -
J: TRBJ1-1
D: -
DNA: TGCAGCGTTGTAGGACCTGGGAACACTGAAGCTTTCTTT
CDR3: CSVVGPGNTEAFF

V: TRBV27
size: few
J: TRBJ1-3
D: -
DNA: TGTGCCAGCAGTTTATCAGCCACAGATGGAAACACCATATATTTT
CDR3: CASSLSATDGNTIYF

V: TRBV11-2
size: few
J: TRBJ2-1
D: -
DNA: TGTGCCAGCAGCTTAGAATGGGGCCCCACCAGCTCCTACAATGAGCAGTTCTTC
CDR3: CASSLEWGPTSSYNEQFF

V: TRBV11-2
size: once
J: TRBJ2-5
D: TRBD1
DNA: TGTGCCAGCAGCTTCGGGGACAGGGGGGTAGCTTCGGAGACCCAGTACTTC
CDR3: CASSFGDRGVASETQYF

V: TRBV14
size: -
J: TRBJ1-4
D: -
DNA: TGTGCCAGCAGCCAACAGGGGGAAAAACTGTTTTTT
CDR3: CASSQQGEKLFF

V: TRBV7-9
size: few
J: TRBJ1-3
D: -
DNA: TGTGCCAGCAGCTTTACAAGAAGCTCTGGAAACACCATATATTTT
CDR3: CASSFTRSSGNTIYF

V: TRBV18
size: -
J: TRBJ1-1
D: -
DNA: TGTGCCAGCTCACCCACGGGACGGCTTGAAGCTTTCTTT
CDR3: CASSPTGRLEAFF

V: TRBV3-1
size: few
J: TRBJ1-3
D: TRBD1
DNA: TGTGCCAGCACCCGCGACAGGGGGCCTTTCTCTGGAAACACCATATATTTT
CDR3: CASTRDRGPFSGNTIYF

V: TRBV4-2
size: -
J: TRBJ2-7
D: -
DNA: TGTGCCAGCAGATGGGCGGCAGATTCCTCCTACGAGCAGTACTTC
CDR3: CASRWAADSSYEQYF

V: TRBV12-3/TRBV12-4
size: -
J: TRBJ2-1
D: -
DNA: TGTGCCAGCAGTTTTTCTACTGACAATGAGCAGTTCTTC
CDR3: CASSFSTDNEQFF

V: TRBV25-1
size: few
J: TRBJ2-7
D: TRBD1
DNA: TGTGCCAGCAGTAGTATAAGGACAGGGAACTACGAGCAGTACTTC
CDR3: CASSSIRTGNYEQYF

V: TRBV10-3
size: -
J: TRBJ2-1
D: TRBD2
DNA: TGTGCCATACGCGGGACTATAAACAATGAGCAGTTCTTC
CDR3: CAIRGTINNEQFF

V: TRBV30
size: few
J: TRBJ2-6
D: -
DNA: TGTGCCCTGAGGAGCTCTGGGGCCAACGTCCTGACTTTC
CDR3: CALRSSGANVLTF

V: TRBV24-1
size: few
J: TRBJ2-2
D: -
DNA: TGTGCCACCAGTGATTTCCGGCTAGGTCCGACCGGGGAGCTGTTTTTT
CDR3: CATSDFRLGPTGELFF

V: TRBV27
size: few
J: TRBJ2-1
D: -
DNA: TGTGCCAGCAGTTTACCTCCCGGGCAGTTCTTC
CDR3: CASSLPPGQFF

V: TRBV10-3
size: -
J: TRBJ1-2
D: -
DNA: TGTGCCATCAGGACCGACCGAGCTAACTATGGCTACACCTTC
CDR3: CAIRTDRANYGYTF

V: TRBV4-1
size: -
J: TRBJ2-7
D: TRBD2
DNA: TGCGCCAGCAGCCAAGGGGGAGGGAGATCCTACGAGCAGTACTTC
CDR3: CASSQGGGRSYEQYF

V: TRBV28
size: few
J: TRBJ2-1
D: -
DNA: TGTGCCAGCAGGCAATCGTACAATGAGCAGTTCTTC
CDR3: CASRQSYNEQFF

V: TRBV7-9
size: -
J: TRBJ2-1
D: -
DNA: TGTGCCAGCAGCTTAGTAGGGCAGGTCGCTCTCTTC
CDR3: CASSLVGQVALF

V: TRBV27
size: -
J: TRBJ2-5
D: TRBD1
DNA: TGTGCCAGCAGTCGCTGGACAGGGCAGACCCAGTACTTC
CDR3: CASSRWTGQTQYF

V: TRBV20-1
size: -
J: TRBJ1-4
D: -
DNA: TGCAGTGCTAACGCCGGGACATCGTTCCAACTGTTTTTT
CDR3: CSANAGTSFQLFF

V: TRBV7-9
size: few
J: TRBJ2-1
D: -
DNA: TGTGCCAGCAGCTTCTCGTCTAGTTCCAATGAGCAGTTCTTC
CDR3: CASSFSSSSNEQFF

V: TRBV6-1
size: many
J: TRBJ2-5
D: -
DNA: TGTGCCAGCAGTGAAGGTGGCAGGGAAGAGACCCAGTACTTC
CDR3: CASSEGGREETQYF

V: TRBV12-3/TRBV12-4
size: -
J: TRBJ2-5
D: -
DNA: TGTGCCAGCACCATGGGGATAACCGGAGGGACCCAGTACTTC
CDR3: CASTMGITGGTQYF

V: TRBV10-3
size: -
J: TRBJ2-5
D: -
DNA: TGTGCCATCCAGGCGGCCGACAACCAAGAGACCCAGTACTTC
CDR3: CAIQAADNQETQYF

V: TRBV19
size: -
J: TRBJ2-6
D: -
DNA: TGTGCCAGTAGTAACGACGGGGATGGGGCCAACGTCCTGACTTTC
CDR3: CASSNDGDGANVLTF

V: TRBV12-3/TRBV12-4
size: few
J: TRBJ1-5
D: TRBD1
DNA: TGTGCCAGCAGCGGCACAGGGGTTTGTGGCAATCAGCCCCAGCATTTT
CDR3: CASSGTGVCGNQPQHF

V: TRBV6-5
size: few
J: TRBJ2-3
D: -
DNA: TGTGCCAGCAGTTACAAGACTAGTGCAGATACGCAGTATTTT
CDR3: CASSYKTSADTQYF

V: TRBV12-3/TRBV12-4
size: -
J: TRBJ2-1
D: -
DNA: TGTGCCAGCAGTCCTGAGTTGGGCTCCTACAATGAGCAGTTCTTC
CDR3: CASSPELGSYNEQFF

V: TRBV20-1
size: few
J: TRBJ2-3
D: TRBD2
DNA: TGCAGTGCTAGTATAGTAGCGGGGGGAACAGATACGCAGTATTTT
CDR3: CSASIVAGGTDTQYF

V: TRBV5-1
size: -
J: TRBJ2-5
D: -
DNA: TGCGCCAGCAGCCTGCTACCACCCGAGACCCAGTACTTC
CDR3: CASSLLPPETQYF

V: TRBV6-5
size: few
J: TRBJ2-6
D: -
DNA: TGTGCCAGCAGTTACTCGTTTACAGTAGATAACGTCCTGACTTTC
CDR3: CASSYSFTVDNVLTF

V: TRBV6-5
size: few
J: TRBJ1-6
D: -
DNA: TGTGCCAGCAGTTACATCGCTGTATCCGGGGCGGATAATTCACCCCTCCACTTT
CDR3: CASSYIAVSGADNSPLHF

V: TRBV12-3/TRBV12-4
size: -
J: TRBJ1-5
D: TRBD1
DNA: TGTGCCAGCAGTTTAGGCCAGTCAGGGGGTCAGCCCCAGCATTTT
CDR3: CASSLGQSGGQPQHF

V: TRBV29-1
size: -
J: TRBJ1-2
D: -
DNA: TGCAGCGTTGAATCCGACAGCTATGGCTACACCTTC
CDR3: CSVESDSYGYTF

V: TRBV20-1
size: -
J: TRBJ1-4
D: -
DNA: TGCAGTGCTAGAATCTGGCGCGGGAATGAAAAACTGTTTTTT
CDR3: CSARIWRGNEKLFF

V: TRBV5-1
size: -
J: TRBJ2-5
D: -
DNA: TGCGCCAGCAGCTTGGAATCCCTCGTAGAGACCCAGTACTTC
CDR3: CASSLESLVETQYF

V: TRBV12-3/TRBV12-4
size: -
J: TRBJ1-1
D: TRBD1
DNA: TGTGCCAGCAGTTTTGGTCAGGGGGGGATAAAGGACACTGAAGCTTTCTTT
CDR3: CASSFGQGGIKDTEAFF

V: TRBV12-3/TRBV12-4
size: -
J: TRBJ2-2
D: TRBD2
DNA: TGTGCCAGCAGCTTCGGACTAGCGGGGGACACCGGGGAGCTGTTTTTT
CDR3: CASSFGLAGDTGELFF

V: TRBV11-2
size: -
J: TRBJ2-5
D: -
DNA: TGTGCCAGCAGCCCCCGGCTAGGACACCTCCAAGAGACCCAGTACTTC
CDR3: CASSPRLGHLQETQYF

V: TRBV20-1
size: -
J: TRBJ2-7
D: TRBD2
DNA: TGCAGTGCTAGAGAGAACCCCGGACTAGCGGGGATCTACTACGAGCAGTACTTC
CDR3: CSARENPGLAGIYYEQYF

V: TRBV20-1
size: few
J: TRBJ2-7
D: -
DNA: TGCAGTGCTAGAAAGCAGGGCCCCTACGAGCAGTACTTC
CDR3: CSARKQGPYEQYF

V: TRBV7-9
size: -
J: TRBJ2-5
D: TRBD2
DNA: TGTGCCAGCAGCTTCGGCGGGGGGGCCCTGGAGACCCAGTACTTC
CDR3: CASSFGGGALETQYF

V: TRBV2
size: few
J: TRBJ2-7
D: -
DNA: TGTGCCAGCAGCCGGGACCACTTATACGAGCAGTACTTC
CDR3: CASSRDHLYEQYF